One TCR beta chain is described in this entry. Its target is not known. The germline V and J ends were trimmed by 3 bases and 2 bases, with 7 bases remaining between them. From germline, CDR1 is KGHSH and CDR2 LQKENI. The CDR3 extends over 14 amino acids. Using CD45RO/CCR7/CD25/CD127/CD95/CD27, CD4+ naive, central memory, regulatory and stem cell-like memory cells were sorted. The data were obtained in a study of beta chain features in type 1 diabetes. General observations from the study: In every one of the four CD4+ subsets, TCRB CDR3s were moderately but significantly shorter in Type 1 diabetes patients. The study found that naive, central memory and Treg TCRB repertoires appeared more similar in patients than in healthy donors. Fewer junction insertions and more nucleotide deletions appeared in type 1 diabetes patients.

Expressed TCRB transcripts got sequenced, as all isolated RNA was reverse transcribed. Sequencing was performed with immunoSEQ multiplex PCR; in TCRdb, only in-frame clones are kept and a portion is missing. The repertoire has almost 350,000 clones, approximately 8% of them found once; the top ten carry approximately 0.47%. The sample was central memory CD4+ T cells from blood. The chain has TRBV18 and TRBJ2-2; D call uncertain. This TCR derives from a woman younger than 35 in good health. CDR3 in amino acids: CASSPASNTGELFF. DNA of the CDR3: TGTGCCAGCTCACCCGCCTCAAACACCGGGGAGCTGTTTTTT.